What follows are 5 T cell receptor beta chains derived from one specimen sequenced in a study of T cell responses to AZD1222 COVID-19 vaccine. Measured with immunoSEQ multiplex PCR; TCRdb has only the in-frame clones, and not every one. The profile covers around 140,000 clones, with approximately 85% appearing a single time and 7.9% taken by the ten largest. The material sequenced was peripheral blood, taken 28 days after the second dose of the MenACWY control vaccine. The source is an adult who received the MenACWY meningococcal vaccine as a control.

The rearrangement uses TRBV11-1 and TRBJ2-2, with TRBD1 identical over 9 bases. V trimming: 6 bases; J trimming: 5 bases; junction bases outside the gene matches: 7. From germline, CDR1 is SGHAT and CDR2 FQDESV (reference sequence). The CDR3 is 15 amino acids. The chain's CDR3 is CASRGRDRATGELFF. The CDR3 region has the DNA TGTGCCAGCAGGGGGCGGGACAGGGCAACCGGGGAGCTGTTTTTT.

The V gene is TRBV4-1, the J gene TRBJ2-1; a possible D gene is TRBD2 (6 bases). Germline lookup yields CDR1 MGHRA and CDR2 YSYEKL. CDR3 size: 16 residues. The V end lost 4 bases, the J end lost 6 bases, and 19 bases lay between the germline ends. The CDR3 nucleotides read TGCGCCAGCAGCCCAGAGGCCCGGGGGTATGTCAATGAGCAGTTCTTC. Encoded protein: CASSPEARGYVNEQFF.

The chain has TRBV6-1 and TRBJ1-5, with TRBD1 identical over 9 bases. V gave up 4 bases and J gave up 1 base; unmatched junction bases: 11. CDR1 MNHNS and CDR2 SASEGT come from the germline V gene. This CDR3 spans 18 amino acids. The CDR3 DNA follows: TGTGCCAGCAGTGCCCCGGACAGGGGATGGTTAAGCAATCAGCCCCAGCATTTT. Encoded protein: CASSAPDRGWLSNQPQHF.

This clone was seen only once. The chain carries TRBV5-1 and TRBJ2-3, with 12 bases that match TRBD2. V shed 4 bases, J shed 0 bases, and the junction held 9 bases outside the gene matches. The CDR3 sequence is 18 residues long. Germline V lookup: CDR1 SGHRS, CDR2 YFSETQ. CDR3 coding DNA: TGCGCCAGCAGCATTTGGACTAGCGGGGACAAGAGCACAGATACGCAGTATTTT. Residues: CASSIWTSGDKSTDTQYF.

The V and J genes are TRBV5-4 and TRBJ2-7; tentatively, D is TRBD2 (6 bases). Between the trimmed V and J ends, which lost 1 base and 5 bases, there was a span of 13 bases. Germline V gene data show CDR1 as SGHNT and CDR2 as YYREEE (reference sequence). This CDR3 region has 14 residues. CDR3 in DNA: TGTGCCAGCAGCTTGCGACGGGGGAGCGACGAGCAGTACTTC. It yields the protein CASSLRRGSDEQYF. The full variable domain, its missing parts supplied by reference TRBV5-4 and TRBJ2-7, is ETGVTQSPTHLIKTRGQQVTLRCSSQSGHNTVSWYQQALGQGPQFIFQYYREEENGRGNFPPRFSGLQFPNYSSELNVNALELDDSALYLCASSLRRGSDEQYFGPGTRLTVT.